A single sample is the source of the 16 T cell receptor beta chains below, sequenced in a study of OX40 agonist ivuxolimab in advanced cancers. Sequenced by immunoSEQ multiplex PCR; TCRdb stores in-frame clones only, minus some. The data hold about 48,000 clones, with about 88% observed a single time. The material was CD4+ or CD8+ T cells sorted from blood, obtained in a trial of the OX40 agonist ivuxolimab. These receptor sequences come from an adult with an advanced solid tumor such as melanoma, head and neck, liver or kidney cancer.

DNA of the CDR3: TGTGCCAGCAGTCCTCTAGCGGGGACCGGGGAGCTGTTTTTT. It specifies CASSPLAGTGELFF. The chain recombines TRBV6-5 with TRBJ2-2; 9 bases map to TRBD2. The CDR3 is 14 amino acids. The trim removed 5 bases at V and 5 bases at J, leaving 3 bases unmatched. The germline gives CDR1 MNHEY, CDR2 SVGAGI.

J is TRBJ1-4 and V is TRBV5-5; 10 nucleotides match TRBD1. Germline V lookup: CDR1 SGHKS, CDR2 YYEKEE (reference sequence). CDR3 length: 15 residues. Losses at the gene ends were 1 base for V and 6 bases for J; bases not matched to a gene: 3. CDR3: CASSLSGTGDEKLFF. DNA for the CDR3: TGTGCCAGCAGCTTGTCCGGGACAGGGGATGAAAAACTGTTTTTT.

CDR3 DNA: TGCGCCAGCAGCCAAGATCACGCTGCTGAGACCCAGTACTTC. Translating it yields CASSQDHAAETQYF. The chain couples TRBV4-1 to TRBJ2-5; no firm D call. Trimming pared 0 bases from V and 5 bases from J, leaving 10 bases between. The CDR3 has 14 residues. Germline V lookup: CDR1 MGHRA, CDR2 YSYEKL.

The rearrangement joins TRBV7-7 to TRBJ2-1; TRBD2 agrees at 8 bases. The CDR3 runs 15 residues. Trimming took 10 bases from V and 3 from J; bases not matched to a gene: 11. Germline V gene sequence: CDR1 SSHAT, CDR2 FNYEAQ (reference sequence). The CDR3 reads CATARVAGIYNEQFF. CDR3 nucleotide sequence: TGTGCCACCGCTCGGGTAGCGGGGATCTACAATGAGCAGTTCTTC.

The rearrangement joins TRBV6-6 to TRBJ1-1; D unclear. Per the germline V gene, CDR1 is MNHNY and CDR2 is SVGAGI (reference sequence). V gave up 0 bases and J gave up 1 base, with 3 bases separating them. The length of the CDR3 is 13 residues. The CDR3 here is CASSYSRNTEAFF. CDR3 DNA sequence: TGTGCCAGCAGTTACTCGAGGAACACTGAAGCTTTCTTT.

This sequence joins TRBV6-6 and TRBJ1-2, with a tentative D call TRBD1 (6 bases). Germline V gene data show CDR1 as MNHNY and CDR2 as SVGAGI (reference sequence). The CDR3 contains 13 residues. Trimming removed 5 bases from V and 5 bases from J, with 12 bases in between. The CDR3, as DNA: TGTGCCAGCAGTCCCTATCAGGGGTATGGCTACACCTTC. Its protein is CASSPYQGYGYTF.

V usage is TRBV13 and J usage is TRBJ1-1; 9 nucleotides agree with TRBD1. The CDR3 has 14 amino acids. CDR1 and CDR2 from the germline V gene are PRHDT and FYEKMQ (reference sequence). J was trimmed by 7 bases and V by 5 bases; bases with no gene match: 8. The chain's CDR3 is CASSGGQGLGEAFF. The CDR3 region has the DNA TGTGCCAGCAGCGGTGGACAGGGGCTAGGTGAAGCTTTCTTT.

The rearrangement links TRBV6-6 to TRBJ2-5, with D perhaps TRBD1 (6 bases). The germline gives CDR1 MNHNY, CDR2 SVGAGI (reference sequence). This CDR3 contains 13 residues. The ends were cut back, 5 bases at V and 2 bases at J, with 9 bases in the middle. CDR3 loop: CASSPDRQETQYF. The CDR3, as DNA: TGTGCCAGCAGTCCGGACAGACAAGAGACCCAGTACTTC.

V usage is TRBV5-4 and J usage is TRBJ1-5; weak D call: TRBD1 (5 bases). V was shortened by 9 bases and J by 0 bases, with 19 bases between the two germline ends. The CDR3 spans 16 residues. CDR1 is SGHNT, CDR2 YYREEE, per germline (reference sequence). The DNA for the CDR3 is TGTGCCACCCAAGCGGCGGGGCCTTATAGCAATCAGCCCCAGCATTTT. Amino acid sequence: CATQAAGPYSNQPQHF. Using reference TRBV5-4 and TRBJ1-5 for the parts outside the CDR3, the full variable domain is ETGVTQSPTHLIKTRGQQVTLRCSSQSGHNTVSWYQQALGQGPQFIFQYYREEENGRGNFPPRFSGLQFPNYSSELNVNALELDDSALYLCATQAAGPYSNQPQHFGDGTRLSIL.

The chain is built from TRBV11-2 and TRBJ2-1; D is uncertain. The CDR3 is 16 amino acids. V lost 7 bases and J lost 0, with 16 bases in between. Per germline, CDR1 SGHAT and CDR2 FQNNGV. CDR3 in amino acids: CASTPLGRVSYNEQFF. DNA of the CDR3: TGTGCCAGCACCCCTCTAGGGCGCGTCTCCTACAATGAGCAGTTCTTC.

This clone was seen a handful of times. Here the CDR3 reads CASSPYSGGPGFGYTF. In DNA form, the CDR3 reads TGCGCCAGCAGCCCTTACTCGGGGGGGCCCGGTTTTGGCTACACCTTC. This rearrangement joins TRBV4-1 to TRBJ1-2; tentative D call: TRBD1 (6 bases). V was trimmed by 4 bases and J by 7 bases, leaving 22 bases between them. The germline V gene has CDR1 MGHRA and CDR2 YSYEKL. The CDR3 consists of 16 residues.

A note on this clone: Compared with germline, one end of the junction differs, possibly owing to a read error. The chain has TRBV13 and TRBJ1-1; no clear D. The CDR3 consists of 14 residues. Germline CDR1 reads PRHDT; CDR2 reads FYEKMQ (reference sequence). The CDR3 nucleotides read TGTGCCAGCAGCTTAGGGAGTGGGAACGCTGAAGCTTTCTTT. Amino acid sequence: CASSLGSGNAEAFF.

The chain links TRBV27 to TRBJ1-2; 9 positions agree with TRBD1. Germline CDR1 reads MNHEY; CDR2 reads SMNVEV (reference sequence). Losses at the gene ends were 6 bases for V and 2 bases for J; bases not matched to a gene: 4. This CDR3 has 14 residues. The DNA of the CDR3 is TGTGCCAGCAGCTTGGGACAGGGAAACTATGGCTACACCTTC. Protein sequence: CASSLGQGNYGYTF.

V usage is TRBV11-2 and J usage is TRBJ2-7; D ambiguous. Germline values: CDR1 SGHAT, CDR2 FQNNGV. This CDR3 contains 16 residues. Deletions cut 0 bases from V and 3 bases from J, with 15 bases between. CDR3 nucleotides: TGTGCCAGCAGCTTAGATACCCGCTACCTTTACTACGAGCAGTACTTC. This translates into CASSLDTRYLYYEQYF.

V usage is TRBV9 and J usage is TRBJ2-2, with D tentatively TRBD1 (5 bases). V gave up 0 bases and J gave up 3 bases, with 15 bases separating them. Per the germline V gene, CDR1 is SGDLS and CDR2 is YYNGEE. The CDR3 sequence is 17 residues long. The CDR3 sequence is CASSVVPSGRDTGELFF. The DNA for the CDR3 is TGTGCCAGCAGCGTAGTCCCTTCAGGGCGTGACACCGGGGAGCTGTTTTTT. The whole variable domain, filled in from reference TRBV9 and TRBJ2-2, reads DSGVTQTPKHLITATGQRVTLRCSPRSGDLSVYWYQQSLDQGLQFLIQYYNGEERAKGNILERFSAQQFPDLHSELNLSSLELGDSALYFCASSVVPSGRDTGELFFGEGSRLTVL.

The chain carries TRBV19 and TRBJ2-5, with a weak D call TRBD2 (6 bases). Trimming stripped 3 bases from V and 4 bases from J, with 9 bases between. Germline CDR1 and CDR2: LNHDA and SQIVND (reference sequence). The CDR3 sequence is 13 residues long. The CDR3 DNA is TGTGCCAGTAGTATGGGGGGATCAGAGACCCAGTACTTC. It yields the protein CASSMGGSETQYF.